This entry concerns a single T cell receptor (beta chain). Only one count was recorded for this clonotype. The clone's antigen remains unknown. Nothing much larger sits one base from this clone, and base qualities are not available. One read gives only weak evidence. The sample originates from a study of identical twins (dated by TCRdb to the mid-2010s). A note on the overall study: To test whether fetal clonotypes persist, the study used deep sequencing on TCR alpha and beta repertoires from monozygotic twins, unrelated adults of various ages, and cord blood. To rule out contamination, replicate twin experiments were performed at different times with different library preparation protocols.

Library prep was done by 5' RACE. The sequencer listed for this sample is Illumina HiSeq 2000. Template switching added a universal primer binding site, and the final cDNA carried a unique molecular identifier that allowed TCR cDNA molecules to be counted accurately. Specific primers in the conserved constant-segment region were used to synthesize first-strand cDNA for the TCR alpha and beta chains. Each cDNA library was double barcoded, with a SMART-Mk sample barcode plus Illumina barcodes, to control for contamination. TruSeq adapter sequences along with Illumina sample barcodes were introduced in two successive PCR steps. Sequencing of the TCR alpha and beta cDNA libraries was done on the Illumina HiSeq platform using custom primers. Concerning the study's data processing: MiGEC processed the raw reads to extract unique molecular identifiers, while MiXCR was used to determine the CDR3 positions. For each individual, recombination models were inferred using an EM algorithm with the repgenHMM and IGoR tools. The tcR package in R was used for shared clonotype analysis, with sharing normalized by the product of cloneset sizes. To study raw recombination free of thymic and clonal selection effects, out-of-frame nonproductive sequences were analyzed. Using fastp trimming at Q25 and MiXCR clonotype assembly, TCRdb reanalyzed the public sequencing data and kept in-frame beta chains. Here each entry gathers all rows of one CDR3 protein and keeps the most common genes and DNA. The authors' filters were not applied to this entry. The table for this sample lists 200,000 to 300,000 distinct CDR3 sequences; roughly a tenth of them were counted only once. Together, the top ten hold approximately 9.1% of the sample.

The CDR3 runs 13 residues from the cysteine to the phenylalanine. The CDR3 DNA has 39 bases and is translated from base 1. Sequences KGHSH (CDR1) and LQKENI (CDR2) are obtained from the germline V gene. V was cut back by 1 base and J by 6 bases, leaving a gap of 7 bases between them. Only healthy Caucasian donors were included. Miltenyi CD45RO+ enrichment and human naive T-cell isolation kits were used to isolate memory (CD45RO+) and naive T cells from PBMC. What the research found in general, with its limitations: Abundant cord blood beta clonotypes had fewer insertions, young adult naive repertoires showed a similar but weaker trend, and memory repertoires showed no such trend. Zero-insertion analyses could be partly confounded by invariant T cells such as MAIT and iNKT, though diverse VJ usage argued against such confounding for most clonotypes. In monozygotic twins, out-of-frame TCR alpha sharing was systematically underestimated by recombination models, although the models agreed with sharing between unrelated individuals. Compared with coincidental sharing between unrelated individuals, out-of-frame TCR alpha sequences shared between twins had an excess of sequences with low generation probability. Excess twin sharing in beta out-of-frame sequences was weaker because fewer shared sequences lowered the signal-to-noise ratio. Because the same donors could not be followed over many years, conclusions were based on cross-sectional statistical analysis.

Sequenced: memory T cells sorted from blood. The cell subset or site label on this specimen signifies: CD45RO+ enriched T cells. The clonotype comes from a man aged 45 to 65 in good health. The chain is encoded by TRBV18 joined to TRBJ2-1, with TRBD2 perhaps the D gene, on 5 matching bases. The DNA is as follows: TGTGCCAGCTCACCACGGGAGTTCAATGAGCAGTTCTTC. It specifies CASSPREFNEQFF.